This passage covers 8 T cell receptor beta chains from one sample sequenced in a study of cytomegalovirus exposure and HLA in healthy donors. The PCR ran on 60 Vbeta and 13 Jbeta primers. Profiled with immunoSEQ multiplex PCR; TCRdb holds only in-frame clones, not every one. The sample contains 110,000 to 150,000 clones, around 80% of which appear only once. Sequences were obtained from PBMCs. These receptor sequences come from a man younger than 40 in good health and CMV-seronegative.

In its sample, this clone was seen a few times. CDR3 in DNA: TGTGCCAGCAGCCAATCTAAGGGACAGGCTTTGGGGGAAAAACTGTTTTTT. This codes for CASSQSKGQALGEKLFF. The chain is built from TRBV4-2 and TRBJ1-4, with TRBD1 matching 8 bases. Trimming cost V 2 bases and J 8 bases; bases outside gene matches: 13. The CDR3 runs 17 residues. The germline V gene encodes CDR1 LGHNA and CDR2 YNFKEQ.

The CDR3 here is CASRVAPPGQGHYGYTF. For the CDR3, the DNA is TGTGCCAGCAGGGTTGCCCCGCCTGGACAGGGCCACTATGGCTACACCTTC. The V call is TRBV2, the J call TRBJ1-2; 8 bases align to TRBD1. Losses at the gene ends were 6 bases for V and 3 bases for J; bases not matched to a gene: 15. This CDR3 comprises 17 residues. Germline V gene lookup returns CDR1 SNHLY and CDR2 FYNNEI.

To note about this clone: Other DNA sequences from this sample encode an identical CDR3 as well. The chain joins TRBV19 to TRBJ2-7, with 7 bases lining up with TRBD2. V lost 5 bases to trimming and J lost 3 bases; unmatched junction nucleotides: 10. The CDR3 runs 15 residues. Per germline, CDR1 LNHDA and CDR2 SQIVND (reference sequence). This CDR3 reads CASSLAGEEFYEQYF. Written as DNA, the CDR3 is TGTGCCAGTAGTTTGGCGGGGGAAGAATTCTACGAGCAGTACTTC.

The chain joins TRBV7-6 to TRBJ2-6; the D gene is possibly TRBD1 (6 bases). The CDR3 consists of 17 residues. Trimming took off 5 bases at V and 4 bases at J, with 18 bases between the two ends. Germline V CDR1 and CDR2: SGHVS, FNYEAQ. The chain's CDR3 is CASSKQIQGSGANVLTF. Here the CDR3 DNA reads TGTGCCAGCAGCAAACAGATACAGGGCTCGGGGGCCAACGTCCTGACTTTC.

The gene calls are TRBV2 and TRBJ2-1, with D possibly matching TRBD2 (6 bases). The CDR3 runs 15 residues. V was trimmed by 7 bases and J by 12 bases, leaving 25 bases between them. Germline assignment: CDR1 SNHLY and CDR2 FYNNEI. Written as DNA, the CDR3 is TGTGCCAGCACCACTACGGGCGGGAAAACCAACCGGCAGTTCTTC. Translated, it gives CASTTTGGKTNRQFF.

V usage is TRBV7-9 and J usage is TRBJ1-4; unclear D gene. V was shortened by 0 bases and J by 6 bases, with 8 bases between the two germline ends. CDR3 size: 14 residues. Germline CDR1 is SEHNR and CDR2 is FQNEAQ (reference sequence). CDR3 amino acids: CASSLAGRDEKLFF. The CDR3 bases are TGTGCCAGCAGCTTAGCAGGGAGGGATGAAAAACTGTTTTTT.

The V call is TRBV27, the J call TRBJ2-1; TRBD1 might be the D (5 bases). Germline loops: CDR1 MNHEY, CDR2 SMNVEV (reference sequence). V dropped 6 bases and J dropped 4 bases, with 16 bases sitting between them. The CDR3 extends over 15 amino acids. CDR3 nucleotide sequence: TGTGCCAGCAGCCCCGCCAGGGCATATTACAATGAGCAGTTCTTC. Translated: CASSPARAYYNEQFF.

The chain links TRBV2 to TRBJ2-1; D remains ambiguous. V was shortened by 5 bases and J by 5 bases, with 7 bases between the two germline ends. The CDR3 sequence is 12 residues long. Germline values: CDR1 SNHLY, CDR2 FYNNEI. The CDR3 DNA reads as TGTGCCAGCAGTCCGACTGACAATGAGCAGTTCTTC. Translation: CASSPTDNEQFF.